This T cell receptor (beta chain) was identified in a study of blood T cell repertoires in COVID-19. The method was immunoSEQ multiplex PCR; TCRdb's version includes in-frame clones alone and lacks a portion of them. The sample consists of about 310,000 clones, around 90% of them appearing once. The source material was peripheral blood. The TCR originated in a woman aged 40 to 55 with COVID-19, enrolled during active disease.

The CDR3 bases are TGTGCCAGTAGTATCGCGATTAATCAGCCCCAGCATTTT. It yields the protein CASSIAINQPQHF. V and J are TRBV19 and TRBJ1-5; no clear D gene. The germline gives CDR1 LNHDA, CDR2 SQIVND (reference sequence). Trimming took 3 bases from V and 4 from J, leaving 7 bases between them. This CDR3 region has 13 residues.